This T cell receptor (beta chain) is drawn from a study of CD8 T cells in Susac syndrome. Turning to the study itself: The Susac syndrome patients were therapy-naive, on corticosteroids, or on intravenous immunoglobulin alone at blood draw.

Roughly 0.45 to 1 ug RNA was reverse transcribed with random hexamers. Multiplex immunoSEQ PCR targeted 54 Vbeta and 13 Jbeta TCR beta segments. TCRdb processed the immunoSEQ multiplex PCR reads anew with MiXCR; each CDR3 protein has one entry. The sample shows tens of thousands of distinct CDR3 sequences, roughly 95% of them seen only once. TCR beta sequencing was performed on blood CD8+ and CD4+ T cells. Negative magnetic isolation gave CD8+ and CD4+ cells; FACS enriched CD8+ TEMRA. CDR3 length: 14 residues. Germline CDR1 SQVTM, CDR2 ANQGSEA. Trimming removed 4 bases from V and 1 base from J; junction bases left unmatched: 6.

The source material was CD8+ T cells from PBMCs. The chain joins TRBV29-1 to TRBJ1-1, with 7 bases that match TRBD1. This clonotype was obtained from a human donor with Susac syndrome. The CDR3 bases are TGCAGCGTTGGACAGGGAGTGGGGAACACTGAAGCTTTCTTT. It is translated as CSVGQGVGNTEAFF.